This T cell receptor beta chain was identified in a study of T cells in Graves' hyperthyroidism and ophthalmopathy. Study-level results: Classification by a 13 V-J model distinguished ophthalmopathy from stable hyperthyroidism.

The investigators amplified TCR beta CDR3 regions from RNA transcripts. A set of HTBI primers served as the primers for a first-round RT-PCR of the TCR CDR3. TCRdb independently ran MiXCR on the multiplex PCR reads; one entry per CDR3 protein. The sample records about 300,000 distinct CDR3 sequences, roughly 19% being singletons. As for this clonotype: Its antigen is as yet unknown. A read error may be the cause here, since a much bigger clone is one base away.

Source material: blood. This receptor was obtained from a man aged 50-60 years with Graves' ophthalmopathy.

The CDR3 here is CASSPGDREFNEQFF. The CDR3 DNA reads as TGTGCCAGCTCACCAGGGGACAGGGAGTTCAATGAGCAGTTCTTC. This rearrangement joins TRBV18 to TRBJ2-1, with TRBD1 matching 9 bases. CDR3 length equals 15 residues. Germline V gene lookup returns CDR1 KGHSH and CDR2 LQKENI. With 2 bases clipped from V and 6 bases from J, the junction kept 5 bases outside the gene matches. The full variable domain, in which reference TRBV18 and TRBJ2-1 provide the parts outside the CDR3, is NAGVMQNPRHLVRRRGQEARLRCSPMKGHSHVYWYRQLPEEGLKFMVYLQKENIIDESGMPKERFSAEFPKEGPSILRIQQVVRGDSAAYFCASSPGDREFNEQFFGPGTRLTVL.